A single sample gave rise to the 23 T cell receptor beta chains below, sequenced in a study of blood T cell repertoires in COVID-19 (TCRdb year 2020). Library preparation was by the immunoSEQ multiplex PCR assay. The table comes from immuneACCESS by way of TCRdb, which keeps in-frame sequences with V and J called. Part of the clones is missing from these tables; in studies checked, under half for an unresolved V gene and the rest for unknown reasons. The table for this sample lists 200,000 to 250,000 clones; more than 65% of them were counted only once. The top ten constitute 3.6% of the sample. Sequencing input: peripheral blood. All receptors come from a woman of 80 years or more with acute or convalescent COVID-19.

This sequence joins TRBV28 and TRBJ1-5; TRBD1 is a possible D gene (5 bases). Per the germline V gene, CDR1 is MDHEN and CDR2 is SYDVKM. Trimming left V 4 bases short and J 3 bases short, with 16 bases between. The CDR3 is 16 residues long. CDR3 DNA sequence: TGTGCCAGCAGTTCAGTATCCAGGGAATACAATCAGCCCCAGCATTTT. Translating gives CASSSVSREYNQPQHF. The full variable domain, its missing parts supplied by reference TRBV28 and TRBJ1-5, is DVKVTQSSRYLVKRTGEKVFLECVQDMDHENMFWYRQDPGLGLRLIYFSYDVKMKEKGDIPEGYSVSREKKERFSLILESASTNQTSMYLCASSSVSREYNQPQHFGDGTRLSIL.

The CDR3 spells CASSLAGGHNSPLHF. As DNA, the CDR3 is TGCGCCAGCAGCTTGGCAGGGGGCCACAATTCACCCCTCCACTTT. V usage is TRBV5-1 and J usage is TRBJ1-6; 8 nucleotides line up with TRBD1. V shed 0 bases, J shed 7 bases, and the junction held 3 bases outside the gene matches. CDR1 is SGHRS, CDR2 YFSETQ, per germline. This CDR3 region has 15 residues.

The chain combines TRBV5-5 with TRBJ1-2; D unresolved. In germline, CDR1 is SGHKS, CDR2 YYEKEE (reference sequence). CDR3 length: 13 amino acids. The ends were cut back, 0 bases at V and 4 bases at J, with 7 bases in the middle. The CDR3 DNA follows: TGTGCCAGCAGCTTGGCTGGCAGCTATGGCTACACCTTC. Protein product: CASSLAGSYGYTF. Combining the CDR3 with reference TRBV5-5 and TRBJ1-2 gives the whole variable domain DAGVTQSPTHLIKTRGQQVTLRCSPISGHKSVSWYQQVLGQGPQFIFQYYEKEERGRGNFPDRFSARQFPNYSSELNVNALLLGDSALYLCASSLAGSYGYTFGSGTRLTVV.

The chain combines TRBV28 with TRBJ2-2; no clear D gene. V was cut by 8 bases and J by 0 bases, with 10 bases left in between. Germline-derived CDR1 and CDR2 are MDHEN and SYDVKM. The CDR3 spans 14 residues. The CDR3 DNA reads TGTGCCAGCCACAGCCCTTCGAACACCGGGGAGCTGTTTTTT. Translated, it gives CASHSPSNTGELFF.

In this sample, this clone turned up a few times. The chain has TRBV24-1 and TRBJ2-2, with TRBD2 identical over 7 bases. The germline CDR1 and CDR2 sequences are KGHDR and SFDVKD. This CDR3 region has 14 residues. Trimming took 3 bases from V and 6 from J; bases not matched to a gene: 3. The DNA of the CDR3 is TGTGCCACCAGTGATGTGGGGAGGGCCGGGGAGCTGTTTTTT. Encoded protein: CATSDVGRAGELFF.

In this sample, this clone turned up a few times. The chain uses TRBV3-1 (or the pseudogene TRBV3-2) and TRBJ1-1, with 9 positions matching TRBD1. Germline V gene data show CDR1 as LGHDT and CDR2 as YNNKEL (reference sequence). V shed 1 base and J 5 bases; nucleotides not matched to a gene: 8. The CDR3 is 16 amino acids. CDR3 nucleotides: TGTGCCAGCAGCCAAGGGACAGGGGCCGGAGGGACTGAAGCTTTCTTT. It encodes CASSQGTGAGGTEAFF.

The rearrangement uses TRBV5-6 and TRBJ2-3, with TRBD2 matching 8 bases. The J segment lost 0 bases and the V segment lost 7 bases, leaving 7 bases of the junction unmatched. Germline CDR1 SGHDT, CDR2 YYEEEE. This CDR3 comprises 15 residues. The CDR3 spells CASCPGGRSTDTQYF. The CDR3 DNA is TGTGCCAGCTGCCCGGGGGGGCGGAGCACAGATACGCAGTATTTT.

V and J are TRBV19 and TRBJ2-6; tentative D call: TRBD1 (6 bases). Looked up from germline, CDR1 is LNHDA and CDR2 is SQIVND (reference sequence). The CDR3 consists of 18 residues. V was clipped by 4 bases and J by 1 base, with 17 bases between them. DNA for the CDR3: TGTGCCAGTAGTAACCAATACAGGGTCGCTTCTGGGGCCAACGTCCTGACTTTC. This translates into CASSNQYRVASGANVLTF.

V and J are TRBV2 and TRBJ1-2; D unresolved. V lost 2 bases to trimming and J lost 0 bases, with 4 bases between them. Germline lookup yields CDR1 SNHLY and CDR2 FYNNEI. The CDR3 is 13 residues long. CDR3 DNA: TGTGCCAGCAGTGAAAGAGCTAACTATGGCTACACCTTC. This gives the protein CASSERANYGYTF. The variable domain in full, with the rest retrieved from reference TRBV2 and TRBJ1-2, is EPEVTQTPSHQVTQMGQEVILRCVPISNHLYFYWYRQILGQKVEFLVSFYNNEISEKSEIFDDQFSVERPDGSNFTLKIRSTKLEDSAMYFCASSERANYGYTFGSGTRLTVV.

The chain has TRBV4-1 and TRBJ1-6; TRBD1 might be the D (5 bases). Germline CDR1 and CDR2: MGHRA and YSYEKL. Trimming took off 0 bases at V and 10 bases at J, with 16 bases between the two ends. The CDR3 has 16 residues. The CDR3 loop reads CASSQEGGGNLSPLHF. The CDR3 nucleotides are TGCGCCAGCAGCCAAGAAGGTGGGGGGAACCTGTCACCCCTCCACTTT.

The CDR3 protein is CASSPGVGSGYTF. In nucleotides, the CDR3 is TGTGCCAGCAGCCCGGGGGTGGGTTCTGGCTACACCTTC. The chain recombines TRBV11-3 with TRBJ1-2; perhaps TRBD1 as D (5 bases). V dropped 5 bases and J dropped 7 bases, with 14 bases sitting between them. CDR3 length: 13 residues. Germline V gene lookup returns CDR1 SGHNT and CDR2 YENEEA.

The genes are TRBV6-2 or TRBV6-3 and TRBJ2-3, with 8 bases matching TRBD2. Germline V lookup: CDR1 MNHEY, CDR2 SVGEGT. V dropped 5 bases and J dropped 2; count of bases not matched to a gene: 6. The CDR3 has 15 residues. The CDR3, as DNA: TGTGCCAGCAGTCAAAGGACTAGCCTCACAGATACGCAGTATTTT. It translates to CASSQRTSLTDTQYF.

CDR3 nucleotides: TGTGCCACCAGCAGAGGGGGCTCCGGCAGCCTCAATCAGCCCCAGCATTTT. Residues: CATSRGGSGSLNQPQHF. The chain combines TRBV15 with TRBJ1-5; TRBD1 might be the D (5 bases). With 1 base removed from V and 3 bases from J, the gap between germline ends came to 16 bases. This CDR3 region has 17 residues. Per germline, CDR1 LNHNV and CDR2 YYDKDF (reference sequence).

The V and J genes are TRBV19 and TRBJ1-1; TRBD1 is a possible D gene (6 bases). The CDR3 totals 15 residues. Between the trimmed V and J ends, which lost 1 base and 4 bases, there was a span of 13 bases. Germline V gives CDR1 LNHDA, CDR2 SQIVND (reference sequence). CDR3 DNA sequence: TGTGCCAGTAGTATAGCAAACAGGGCGGTCACTGAAGCTTTCTTT. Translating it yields CASSIANRAVTEAFF.

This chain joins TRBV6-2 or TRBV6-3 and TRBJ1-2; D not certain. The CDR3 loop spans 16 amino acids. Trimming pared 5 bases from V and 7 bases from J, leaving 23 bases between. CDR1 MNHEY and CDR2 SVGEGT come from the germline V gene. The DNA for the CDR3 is TGTGCCAGCAGTGTCCCACCCGCCCTCGGAGAACGTGGCTACACCTTC. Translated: CASSVPPALGERGYTF.

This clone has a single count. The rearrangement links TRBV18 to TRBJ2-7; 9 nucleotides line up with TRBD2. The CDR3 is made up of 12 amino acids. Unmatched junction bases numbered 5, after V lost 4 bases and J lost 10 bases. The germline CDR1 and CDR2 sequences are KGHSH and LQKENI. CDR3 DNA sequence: TGTGCCAGCTCACGCCTAGCGGGGATCCAGTACTTC. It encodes CASSRLAGIQYF. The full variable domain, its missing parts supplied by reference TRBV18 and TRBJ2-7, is NAGVMQNPRHLVRRRGQEARLRCSPMKGHSHVYWYRQLPEEGLKFMVYLQKENIIDESGMPKERFSAEFPKEGPSILRIQQVVRGDSAAYFCASSRLAGIQYFGPGTRLTVT.

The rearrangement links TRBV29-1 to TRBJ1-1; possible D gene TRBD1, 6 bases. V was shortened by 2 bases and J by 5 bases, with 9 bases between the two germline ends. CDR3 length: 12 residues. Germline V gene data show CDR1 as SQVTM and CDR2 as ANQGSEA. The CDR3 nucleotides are TGCAGCGTTGAAATGGGGGCGACTGAAGCTTTCTTT. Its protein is CSVEMGATEAFF.

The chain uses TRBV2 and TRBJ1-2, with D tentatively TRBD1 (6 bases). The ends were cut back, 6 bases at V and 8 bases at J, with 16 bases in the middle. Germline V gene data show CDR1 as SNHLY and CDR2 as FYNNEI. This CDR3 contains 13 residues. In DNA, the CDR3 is TGTGCCAGCAGCTCTCACAGGGCGGGCGGCTACACCTTC. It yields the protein CASSSHRAGGYTF.

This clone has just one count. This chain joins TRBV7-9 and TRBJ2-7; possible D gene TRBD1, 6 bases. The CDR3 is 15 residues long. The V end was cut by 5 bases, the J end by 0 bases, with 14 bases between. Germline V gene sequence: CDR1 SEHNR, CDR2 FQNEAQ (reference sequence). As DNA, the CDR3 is TGTGCCAGCAGCACGATAGGACAGAGCTCCTACGAGCAGTACTTC. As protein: CASSTIGQSSYEQYF.

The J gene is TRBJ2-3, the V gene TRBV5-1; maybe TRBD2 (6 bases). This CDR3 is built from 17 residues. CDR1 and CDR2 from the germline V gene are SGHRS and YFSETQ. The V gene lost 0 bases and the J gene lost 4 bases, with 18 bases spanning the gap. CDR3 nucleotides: TGCGCCAGCAGCTTGGGAAGGAGGCCCGGGGGAGCAGATACGCAGTATTTT. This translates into CASSLGRRPGGADTQYF.

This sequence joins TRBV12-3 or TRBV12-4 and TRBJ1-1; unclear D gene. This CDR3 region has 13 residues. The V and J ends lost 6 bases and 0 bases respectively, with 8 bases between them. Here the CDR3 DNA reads TGTGCCAGCAGGAGGTCGTTGAACACTGAAGCTTTCTTT. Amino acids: CASRRSLNTEAFF.

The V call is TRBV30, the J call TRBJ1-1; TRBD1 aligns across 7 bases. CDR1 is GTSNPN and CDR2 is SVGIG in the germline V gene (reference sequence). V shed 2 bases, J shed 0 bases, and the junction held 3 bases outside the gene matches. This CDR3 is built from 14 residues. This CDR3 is CAWSLGQLNTEAFF. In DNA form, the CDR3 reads TGTGCCTGGAGTTTGGGACAGTTGAACACTGAAGCTTTCTTT.

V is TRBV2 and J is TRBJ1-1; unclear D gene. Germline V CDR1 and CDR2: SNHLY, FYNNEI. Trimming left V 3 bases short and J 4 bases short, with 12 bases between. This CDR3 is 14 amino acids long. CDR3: CASSDSGQATEAFF. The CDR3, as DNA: TGTGCCAGCAGTGACTCAGGCCAGGCCACTGAAGCTTTCTTT.